The rows below give T cell receptor beta chains drawn from one sample of a study of cytomegalovirus exposure and HLA in healthy donors. Repertoires were generated with immunoSEQ multiplex PCR, while TCRdb's copy carries only in-frame clones and drops some. The table includes 71,000 or so clones, over 85% detected once. The specimen was PBMCs. These TCRs come from a man aged 18 to 35 in good health and CMV-seropositive. Both conserved end residues are part of each CDR3. Fields, in order: D gene, clone size, J gene, V gene, CDR3 DNA, CDR3 protein. D genes are given only for firm matches. The listing skips clone size in some rows; elsewhere it reads once, few, many or a size class.

d_call: TRBD1
clone_size: -
j_call: TRBJ2-7
v_call: TRBV7-9
cdr3_nt: TGTGCCAGCAGCCCAACAGGGGGTATCTCCTACGAGCAGTACTTC
cdr3_aa: CASSPTGGISYEQYF

d_call: -
clone_size: -
j_call: TRBJ1-1
v_call: TRBV15
cdr3_nt: TGTGCCACGGCGGGCCAGAACACTGAAGCTTTCTTT
cdr3_aa: CATAGQNTEAFF

d_call: TRBD1
clone_size: -
j_call: TRBJ2-7
v_call: TRBV7-7
cdr3_nt: TGTGCCAGCAGCTTAAATAACAGGGGCCATTACTACGAGCAGTACTTC
cdr3_aa: CASSLNNRGHYYEQYF

d_call: -
clone_size: -
j_call: TRBJ1-3
v_call: TRBV5-8
cdr3_nt: TGTGCCAGCAGCTTGGGGACAATCTCTGGAAACACCATATATTTT
cdr3_aa: CASSLGTISGNTIYF

d_call: -
clone_size: -
j_call: TRBJ2-5
v_call: TRBV5-1
cdr3_nt: TGCGCCAGCAGCTTACAGGGAAGATCACAAGAGACCCAGTACTTC
cdr3_aa: CASSLQGRSQETQYF

d_call: TRBD2
clone_size: -
j_call: TRBJ2-1
v_call: TRBV19
cdr3_nt: TGTGCCAGTAGTATCTCTAGCGGGTTCTACAATGAGCAGTTCTTC
cdr3_aa: CASSISSGFYNEQFF

d_call: -
clone_size: -
j_call: TRBJ1-6
v_call: TRBV27
cdr3_nt: TGTGCCAGCAGTTTTAGGGACAACAGCTCCTATAATTCACCCCTCCACTTT
cdr3_aa: CASSFRDNSSYNSPLHF

d_call: TRBD1
clone_size: -
j_call: TRBJ1-3
v_call: TRBV7-9
cdr3_nt: TGTGCCAGCAGCTTTTGGCCAGGGGGCTCTGGAAACACCATATATTTT
cdr3_aa: CASSFWPGGSGNTIYF

d_call: -
clone_size: -
j_call: TRBJ1-5
v_call: TRBV7-2
cdr3_nt: TGTGCCAGCAGCTTAGCGCGACTAGACAATCAGCCCCAGCATTTT
cdr3_aa: CASSLARLDNQPQHF

d_call: -
clone_size: -
j_call: TRBJ2-1
v_call: TRBV10-2
cdr3_nt: TGCGCCAGCTCCAAGAGGAGGGATCTCTACAATGAGCAGTTCTTC
cdr3_aa: CASSKRRDLYNEQFF

d_call: TRBD1
clone_size: once
j_call: TRBJ1-2
v_call: TRBV10-3
cdr3_nt: TGTGCCATCAGTGTTGGGGACAGAGGCGGCTACACCTTC
cdr3_aa: CAISVGDRGGYTF

d_call: -
clone_size: -
j_call: TRBJ2-7
v_call: TRBV13
cdr3_nt: TGTGCCAGCAGCTTACAAGGGAGCAGCTACGAGCAGTACTTC
cdr3_aa: CASSLQGSSYEQYF

d_call: -
clone_size: -
j_call: TRBJ1-5
v_call: TRBV28
cdr3_nt: TGTGCCAGCAGTCCAGGGATTTTGGATCAGCCCCAGCATTTT
cdr3_aa: CASSPGILDQPQHF

d_call: -
clone_size: once
j_call: TRBJ1-5
v_call: TRBV11-2
cdr3_nt: TGTGCCAGCAGCGGGGGCGGCCAGCCCCAGCATTTT
cdr3_aa: CASSGGGQPQHF

d_call: TRBD2
clone_size: -
j_call: TRBJ2-3
v_call: TRBV30
cdr3_nt: TGTGCCAGCGTAGCGGGGTCTACAGATACGCAGTATTTT
cdr3_aa: CASVAGSTDTQYF

d_call: TRBD2
clone_size: -
j_call: TRBJ2-3
v_call: TRBV5-4
cdr3_nt: TGTGCCAGCAGCGGTAGCGGGGGGTTAACAGATACGCAGTATTTT
cdr3_aa: CASSGSGGLTDTQYF

d_call: TRBD1
clone_size: -
j_call: TRBJ1-2
v_call: TRBV4-1
cdr3_nt: TGCGCCAGCAGGGGACAGGCCCCCTATGGCTACACCTTC
cdr3_aa: CASRGQAPYGYTF

d_call: -
clone_size: -
j_call: TRBJ1-6
v_call: TRBV5-4
cdr3_nt: TGTGCCAGCAGCTTGATGGGAGTCCTCAGGTCACCCCTCCACTTT
cdr3_aa: CASSLMGVLRSPLHF

d_call: -
clone_size: -
j_call: TRBJ1-5
v_call: TRBV5-3
cdr3_nt: TGTGCCAGAACCTCCTGGCGGGGAAGCAATCAGCCCCAGCATTTT
cdr3_aa: CARTSWRGSNQPQHF

d_call: TRBD1
clone_size: -
j_call: TRBJ2-3
v_call: TRBV6-1
cdr3_nt: TGTGCCAGCAGTGGAGGGGGCGCGACAGATACGCAGTATTTT
cdr3_aa: CASSGGGATDTQYF

d_call: TRBD1
clone_size: -
j_call: TRBJ2-7
v_call: TRBV9
cdr3_nt: TGTGCCAGCAGCGCCCCCGGGACAGCAAGCTACGAGCAGTACTTC
cdr3_aa: CASSAPGTASYEQYF

d_call: TRBD1
clone_size: -
j_call: TRBJ2-5
v_call: TRBV4-1
cdr3_nt: TGCGCCAGCAGCCAAGATGTCAGGAACCGGGGGACAGGGACCCAGTACTTC
cdr3_aa: CASSQDVRNRGTGTQYF

d_call: -
clone_size: once
j_call: TRBJ2-7
v_call: TRBV9
cdr3_nt: TGTGCCAGCAGCACTACTAGTCCCGGCGAGCAGTACTTC
cdr3_aa: CASSTTSPGEQYF

d_call: -
clone_size: -
j_call: TRBJ1-2
v_call: TRBV6-5
cdr3_nt: TGTGCCAGCAGTTCCCCCACGGAAGGGAGGTATGGCTACACCTTC
cdr3_aa: CASSSPTEGRYGYTF

d_call: TRBD1
clone_size: -
j_call: TRBJ1-2
v_call: TRBV30
cdr3_nt: TGTGCCTCTCCCGACAGGGGGGGAAGCTACACCTTC
cdr3_aa: CASPDRGGSYTF

d_call: TRBD2
clone_size: once
j_call: TRBJ2-7
v_call: TRBV6-1
cdr3_nt: TGTGCCAGCAGTGACGGGACTAGCGGGGCTAGGGGGGAGTACTTC
cdr3_aa: CASSDGTSGARGEYF

d_call: -
clone_size: -
j_call: TRBJ2-3
v_call: TRBV2
cdr3_nt: TGTGCCAGCAAAGGGCGCCTGACTAGAGTGGCCCTTGGGGCAGATACGCAGTATTTT
cdr3_aa: CASKGRLTRVALGADTQYF

d_call: -
clone_size: -
j_call: TRBJ2-1
v_call: TRBV5-1
cdr3_nt: TGCGCCAGCAGCTTGGAAAACGGACTCTACAATGAGCAGTTCTTC
cdr3_aa: CASSLENGLYNEQFF

d_call: TRBD1
clone_size: -
j_call: TRBJ1-2
v_call: TRBV9
cdr3_nt: TGTGCCAGCAGCGTAGGGGGGACAGATCAGAACTATGGCTACACCTTC
cdr3_aa: CASSVGGTDQNYGYTF

d_call: TRBD2
clone_size: -
j_call: TRBJ2-1
v_call: TRBV28
cdr3_nt: TGTGCCAGTTCGACTAGCGGAACCTACAATGAGCAGTTCTTC
cdr3_aa: CASSTSGTYNEQFF